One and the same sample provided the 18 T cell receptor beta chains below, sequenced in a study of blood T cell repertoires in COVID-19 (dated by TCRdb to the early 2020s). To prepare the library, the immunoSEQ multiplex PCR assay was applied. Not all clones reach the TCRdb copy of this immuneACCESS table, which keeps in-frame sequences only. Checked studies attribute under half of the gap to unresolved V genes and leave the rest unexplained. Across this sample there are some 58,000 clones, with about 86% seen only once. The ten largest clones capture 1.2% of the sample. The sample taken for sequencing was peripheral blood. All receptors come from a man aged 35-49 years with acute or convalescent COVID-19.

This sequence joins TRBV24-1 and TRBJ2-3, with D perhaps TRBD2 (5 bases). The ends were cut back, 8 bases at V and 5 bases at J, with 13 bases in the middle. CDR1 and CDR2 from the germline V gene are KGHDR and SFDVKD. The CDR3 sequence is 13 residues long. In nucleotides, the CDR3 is TGTGCCACCACCCAGTCTGGAGGAGATACGCAGTATTTT. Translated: CATTQSGGDTQYF.

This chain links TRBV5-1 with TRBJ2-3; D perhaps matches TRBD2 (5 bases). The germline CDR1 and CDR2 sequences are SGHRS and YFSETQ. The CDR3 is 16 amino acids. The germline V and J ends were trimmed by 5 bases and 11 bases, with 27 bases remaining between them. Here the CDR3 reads CASSPPPGLMPSGQYF. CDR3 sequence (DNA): TGCGCCAGCAGTCCGCCTCCGGGATTGATGCCAAGCGGGCAGTATTTT.

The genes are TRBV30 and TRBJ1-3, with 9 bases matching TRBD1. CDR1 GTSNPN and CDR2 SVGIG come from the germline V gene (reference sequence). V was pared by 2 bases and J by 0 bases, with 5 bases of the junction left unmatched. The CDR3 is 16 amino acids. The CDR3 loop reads CAWSPPTGGSGNTIYF. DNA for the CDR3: TGTGCCTGGAGTCCCCCGACAGGGGGCTCTGGAAACACCATATATTTT. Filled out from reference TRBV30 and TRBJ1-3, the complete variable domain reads SQTIHQWPATLVQPVGSPLSLECTVEGTSNPNLYWYRQAAGRGLQLLFYSVGIGQISSEVPQNLSASRPQDRQFILSSKKLLLSDSGFYLCAWSPPTGGSGNTIYFGEGSWLTVV.

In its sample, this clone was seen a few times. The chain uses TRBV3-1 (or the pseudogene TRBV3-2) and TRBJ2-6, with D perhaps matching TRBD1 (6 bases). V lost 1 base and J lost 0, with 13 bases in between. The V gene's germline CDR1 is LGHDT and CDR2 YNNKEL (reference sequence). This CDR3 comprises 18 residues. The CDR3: CASSQVAGQSSGANVLTF. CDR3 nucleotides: TGTGCCAGCAGCCAAGTAGCAGGACAGAGCTCTGGGGCCAACGTCCTGACTTTC.

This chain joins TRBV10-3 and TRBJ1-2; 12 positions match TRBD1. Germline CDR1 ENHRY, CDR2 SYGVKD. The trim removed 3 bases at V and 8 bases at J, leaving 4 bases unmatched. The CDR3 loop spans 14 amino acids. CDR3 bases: TGTGCCATCAGTGATGGGACAGGGGGCCTGGGCTACACCTTC. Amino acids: CAISDGTGGLGYTF.

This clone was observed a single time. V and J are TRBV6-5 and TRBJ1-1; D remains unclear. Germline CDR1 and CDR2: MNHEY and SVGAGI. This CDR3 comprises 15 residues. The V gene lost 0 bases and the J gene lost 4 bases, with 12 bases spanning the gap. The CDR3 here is CASSYSSGLGTEAFF. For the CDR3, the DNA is TGTGCCAGCAGTTACTCGTCTGGGCTGGGCACTGAAGCTTTCTTT.

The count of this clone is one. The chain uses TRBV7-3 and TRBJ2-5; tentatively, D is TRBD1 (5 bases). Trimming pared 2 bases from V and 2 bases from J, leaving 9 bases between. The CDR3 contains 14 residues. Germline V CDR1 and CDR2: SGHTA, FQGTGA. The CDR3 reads CASSLSRDQETQYF. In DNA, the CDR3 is TGTGCCAGCAGCTTATCCAGGGATCAAGAGACCCAGTACTTC.

The CDR3 nucleotides read TGTGCCCGAAGACTGGTTAATTCACCCCTCCACTTT. As protein: CARRLVNSPLHF. This chain links TRBV2 with TRBJ1-6; D unresolved. The CDR3 extends over 12 amino acids. Trimming cost V 11 bases and J 6 bases, with 11 bases left between them. Germline CDR1 is SNHLY and CDR2 is FYNNEI.

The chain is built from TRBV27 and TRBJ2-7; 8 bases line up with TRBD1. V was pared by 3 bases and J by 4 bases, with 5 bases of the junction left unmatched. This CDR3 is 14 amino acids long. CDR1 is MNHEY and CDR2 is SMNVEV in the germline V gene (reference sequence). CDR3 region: CASSFDRGGYEQYF. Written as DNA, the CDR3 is TGTGCCAGCAGTTTCGACAGGGGTGGTTACGAGCAGTACTTC.

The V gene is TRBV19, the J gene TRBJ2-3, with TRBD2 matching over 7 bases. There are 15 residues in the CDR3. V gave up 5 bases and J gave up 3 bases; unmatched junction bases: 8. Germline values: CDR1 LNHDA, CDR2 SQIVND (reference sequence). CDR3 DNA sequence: TGTGCCAGTAGTCCCCTCGGGGAGGGAACAGATACGCAGTATTTT. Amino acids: CASSPLGEGTDTQYF.

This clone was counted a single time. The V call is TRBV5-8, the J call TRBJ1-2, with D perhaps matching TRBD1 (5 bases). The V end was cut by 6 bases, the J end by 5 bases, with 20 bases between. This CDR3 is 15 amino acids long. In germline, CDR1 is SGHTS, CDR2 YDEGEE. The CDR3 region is CASTMVRQRRYGYTF. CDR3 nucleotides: TGTGCCAGCACCATGGTGAGACAGAGAAGATATGGCTACACCTTC.

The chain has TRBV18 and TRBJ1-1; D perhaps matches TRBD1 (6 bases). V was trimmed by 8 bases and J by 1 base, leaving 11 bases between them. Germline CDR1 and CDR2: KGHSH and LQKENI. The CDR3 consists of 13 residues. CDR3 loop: CASIGQRNTEAFF. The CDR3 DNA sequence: TGTGCCAGCATAGGACAGCGGAACACTGAAGCTTTCTTT.

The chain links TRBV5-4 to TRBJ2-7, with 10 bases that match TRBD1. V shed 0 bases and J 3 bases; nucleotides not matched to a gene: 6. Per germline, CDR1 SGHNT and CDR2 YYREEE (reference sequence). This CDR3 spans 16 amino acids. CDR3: CASSLVGTGDFYEQYF. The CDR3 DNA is TGTGCCAGCAGCTTGGTGGGGACAGGGGACTTCTACGAGCAGTACTTC.

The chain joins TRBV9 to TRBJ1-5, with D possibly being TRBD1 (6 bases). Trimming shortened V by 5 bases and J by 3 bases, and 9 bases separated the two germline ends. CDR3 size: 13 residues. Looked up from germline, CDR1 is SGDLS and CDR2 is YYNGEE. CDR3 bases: TGTGCCAGCAGTGAGGGGGTCAATCAGCCCCAGCATTTT. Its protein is CASSEGVNQPQHF.

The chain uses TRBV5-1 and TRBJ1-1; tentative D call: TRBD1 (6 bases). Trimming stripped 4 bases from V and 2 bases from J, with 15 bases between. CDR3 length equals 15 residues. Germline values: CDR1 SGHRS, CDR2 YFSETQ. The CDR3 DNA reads TGCGCCAGCAGCGCATCACAGGGACCTAACACTGAAGCTTTCTTT. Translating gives CASSASQGPNTEAFF.

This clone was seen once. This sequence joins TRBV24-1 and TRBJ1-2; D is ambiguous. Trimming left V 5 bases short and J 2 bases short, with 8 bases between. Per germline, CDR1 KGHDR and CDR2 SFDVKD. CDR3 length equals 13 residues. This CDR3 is CATSGGGNYGYTF. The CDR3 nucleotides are TGTGCCACCAGTGGCGGAGGGAACTATGGCTACACCTTC.

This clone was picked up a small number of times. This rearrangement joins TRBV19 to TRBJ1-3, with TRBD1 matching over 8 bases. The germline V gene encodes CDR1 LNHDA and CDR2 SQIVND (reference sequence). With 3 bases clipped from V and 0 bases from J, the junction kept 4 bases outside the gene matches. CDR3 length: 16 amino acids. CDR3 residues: CASSIRDRISGNTIYF. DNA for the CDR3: TGTGCCAGTAGTATTCGGGACAGGATCTCTGGAAACACCATATATTTT.

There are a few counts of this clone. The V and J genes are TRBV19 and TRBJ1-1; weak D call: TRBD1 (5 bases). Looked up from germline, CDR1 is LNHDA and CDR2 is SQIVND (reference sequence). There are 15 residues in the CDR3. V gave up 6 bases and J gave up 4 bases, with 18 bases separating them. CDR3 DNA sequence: TGTGCCAGTAGCCGCCGAGGAGGGGTAGTCACTGAAGCTTTCTTT. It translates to CASSRRGGVVTEAFF.